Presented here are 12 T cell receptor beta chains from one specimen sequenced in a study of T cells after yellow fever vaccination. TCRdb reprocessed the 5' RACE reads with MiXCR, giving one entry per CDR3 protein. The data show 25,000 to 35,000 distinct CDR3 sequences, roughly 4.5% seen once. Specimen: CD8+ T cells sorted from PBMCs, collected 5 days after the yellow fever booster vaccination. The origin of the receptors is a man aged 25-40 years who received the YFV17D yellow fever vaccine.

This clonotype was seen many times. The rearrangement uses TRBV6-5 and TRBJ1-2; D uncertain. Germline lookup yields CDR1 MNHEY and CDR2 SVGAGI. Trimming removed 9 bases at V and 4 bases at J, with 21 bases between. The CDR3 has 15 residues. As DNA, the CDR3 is TGTGCCAGTATCGAGGGAGCCCTCCCAGGCTATGGCTACACCTTC. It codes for CASIEGALPGYGYTF.

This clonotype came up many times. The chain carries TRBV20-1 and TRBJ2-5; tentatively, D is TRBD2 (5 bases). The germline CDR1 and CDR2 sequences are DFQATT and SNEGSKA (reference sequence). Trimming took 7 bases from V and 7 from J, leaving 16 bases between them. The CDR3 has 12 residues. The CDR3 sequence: CSESGGGWTQYF. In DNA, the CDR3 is TGCAGTGAAAGCGGCGGCGGTTGGACCCAGTACTTC.

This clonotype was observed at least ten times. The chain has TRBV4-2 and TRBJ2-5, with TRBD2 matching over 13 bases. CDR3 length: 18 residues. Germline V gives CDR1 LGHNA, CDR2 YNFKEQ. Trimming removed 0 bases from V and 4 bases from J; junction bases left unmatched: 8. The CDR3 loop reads CASSQDSTSGRAIETQYF. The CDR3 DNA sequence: TGTGCCAGCAGCCAAGATTCCACTAGCGGGAGGGCCATAGAGACCCAGTACTTC.

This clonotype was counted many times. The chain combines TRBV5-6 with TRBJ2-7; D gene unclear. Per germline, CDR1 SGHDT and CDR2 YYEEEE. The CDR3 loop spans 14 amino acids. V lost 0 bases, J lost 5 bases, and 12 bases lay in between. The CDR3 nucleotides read TGTGCCAGCAGCTTGGCGTTGGCAAGGAACGAGCAGTACTTC. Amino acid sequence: CASSLALARNEQYF.

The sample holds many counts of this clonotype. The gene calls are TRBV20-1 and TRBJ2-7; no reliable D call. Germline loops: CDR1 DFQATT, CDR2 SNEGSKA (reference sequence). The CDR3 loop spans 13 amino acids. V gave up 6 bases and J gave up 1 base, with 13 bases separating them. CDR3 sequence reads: CSASEGLSYEQYF. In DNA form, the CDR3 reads TGCAGTGCCTCAGAAGGGCTATCCTACGAGCAGTACTTC.

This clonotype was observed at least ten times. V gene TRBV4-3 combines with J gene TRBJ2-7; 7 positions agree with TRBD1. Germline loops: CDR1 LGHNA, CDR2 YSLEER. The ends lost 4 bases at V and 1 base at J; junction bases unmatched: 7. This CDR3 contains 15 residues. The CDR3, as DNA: TGCGCCAGCAGCCGGGGACAGTCATCTTCCTACGAGCAGTACTTC. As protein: CASSRGQSSSYEQYF.

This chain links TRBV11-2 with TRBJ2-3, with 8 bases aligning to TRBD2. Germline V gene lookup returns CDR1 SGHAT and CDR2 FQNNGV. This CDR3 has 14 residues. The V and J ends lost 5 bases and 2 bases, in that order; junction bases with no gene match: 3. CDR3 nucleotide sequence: TGTGCCAGCAGCCAAGCGGGAGACACAGATACGCAGTATTTT. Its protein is CASSQAGDTDTQYF. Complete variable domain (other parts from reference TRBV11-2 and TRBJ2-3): EAGVAQSPRYKIIEKRQSVAFWCNPISGHATLYWYQQILGQGPKLLIQFQNNGVVDDSQLPKDRFSAERLKGVDSTLKIQPAKLEDSAVYLCASSQAGDTDTQYFGPGTRLTVL.

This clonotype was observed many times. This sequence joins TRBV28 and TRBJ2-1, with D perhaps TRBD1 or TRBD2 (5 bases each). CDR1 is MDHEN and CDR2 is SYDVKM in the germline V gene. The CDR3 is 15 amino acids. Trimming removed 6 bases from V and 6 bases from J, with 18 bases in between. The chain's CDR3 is CASSSGTLGANEQFF. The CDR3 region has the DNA TGTGCCAGCAGCTCCGGGACGCTCGGGGCCAATGAGCAGTTCTTC.

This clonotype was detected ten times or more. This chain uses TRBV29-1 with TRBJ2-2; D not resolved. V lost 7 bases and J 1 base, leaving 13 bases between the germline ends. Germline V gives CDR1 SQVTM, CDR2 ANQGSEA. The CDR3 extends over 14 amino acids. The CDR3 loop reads CSATDSGNTGELFF. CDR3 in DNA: TGCAGCGCCACCGATTCAGGGAACACCGGGGAGCTGTTTTTT.

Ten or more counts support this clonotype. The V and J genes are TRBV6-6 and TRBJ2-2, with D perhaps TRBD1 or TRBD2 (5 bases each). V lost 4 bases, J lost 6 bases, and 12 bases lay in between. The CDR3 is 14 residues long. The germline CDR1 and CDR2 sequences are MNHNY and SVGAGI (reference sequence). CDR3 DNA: TGTGCCAGCAGTTCCGCTTTGGGGGCCGGGGAGCTGTTTTTT. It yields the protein CASSSALGAGELFF.

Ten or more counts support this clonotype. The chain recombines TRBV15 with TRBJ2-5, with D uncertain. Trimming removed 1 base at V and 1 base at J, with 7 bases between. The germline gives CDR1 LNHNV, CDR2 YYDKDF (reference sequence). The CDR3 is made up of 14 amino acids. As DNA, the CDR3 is TGTGCCACCAGCAGAGGGGGAACCCAAGAGACCCAGTACTTC. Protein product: CATSRGGTQETQYF.

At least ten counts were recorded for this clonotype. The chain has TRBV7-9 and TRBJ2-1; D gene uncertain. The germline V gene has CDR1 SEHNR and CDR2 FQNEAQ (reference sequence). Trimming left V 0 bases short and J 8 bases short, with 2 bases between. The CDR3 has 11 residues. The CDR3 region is CASSLADEQFF. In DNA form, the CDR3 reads TGTGCCAGCAGCTTAGCCGATGAGCAGTTCTTC.